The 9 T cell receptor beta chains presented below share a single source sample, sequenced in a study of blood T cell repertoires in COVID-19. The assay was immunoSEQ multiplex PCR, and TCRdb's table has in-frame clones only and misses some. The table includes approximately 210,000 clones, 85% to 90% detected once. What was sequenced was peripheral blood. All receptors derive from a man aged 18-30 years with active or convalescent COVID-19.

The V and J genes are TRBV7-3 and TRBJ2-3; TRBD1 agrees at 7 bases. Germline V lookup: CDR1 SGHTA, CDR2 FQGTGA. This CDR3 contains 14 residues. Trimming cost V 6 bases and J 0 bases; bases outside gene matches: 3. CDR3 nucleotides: TGTGCCAGCAGTCGACAGGGCAGCACAGATACGCAGTATTTT. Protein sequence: CASSRQGSTDTQYF.

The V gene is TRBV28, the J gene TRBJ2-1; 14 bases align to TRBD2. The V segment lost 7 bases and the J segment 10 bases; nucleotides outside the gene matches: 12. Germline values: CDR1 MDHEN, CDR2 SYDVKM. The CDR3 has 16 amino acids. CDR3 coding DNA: TGTGCCAGCAACGGTTGGGGACTAGCGGGAGTAGGGGAGCAGTTCTTC. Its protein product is CASNGWGLAGVGEQFF.

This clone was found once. The CDR3 loop is CAWIPGDRGPYEQYF. DNA of the CDR3: TGTGCCTGGATTCCGGGGGACAGGGGCCCCTACGAGCAGTACTTC. The chain employs TRBV30 and TRBJ2-7; 10 nucleotides agree with TRBD1. The germline V gene encodes CDR1 GTSNPN and CDR2 SVGIG (reference sequence). Trimming removed 4 bases from V and 2 bases from J; junction bases left unmatched: 8. This CDR3 has 15 amino acids.

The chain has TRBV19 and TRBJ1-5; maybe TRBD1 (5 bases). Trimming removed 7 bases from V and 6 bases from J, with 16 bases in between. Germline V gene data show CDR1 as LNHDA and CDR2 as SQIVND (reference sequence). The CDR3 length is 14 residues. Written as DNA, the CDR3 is TGTGCCAGTACCGTACAGGTTATGAGTCAGCCCCAGCATTTT. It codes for CASTVQVMSQPQHF.

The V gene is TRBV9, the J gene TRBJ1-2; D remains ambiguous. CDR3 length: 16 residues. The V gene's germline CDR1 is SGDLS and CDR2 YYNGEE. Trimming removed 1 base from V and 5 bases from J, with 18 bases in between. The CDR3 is CASSVRGSLNPYGYTF. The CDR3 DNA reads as TGTGCCAGCAGCGTACGGGGATCCCTCAATCCTTATGGCTACACCTTC.

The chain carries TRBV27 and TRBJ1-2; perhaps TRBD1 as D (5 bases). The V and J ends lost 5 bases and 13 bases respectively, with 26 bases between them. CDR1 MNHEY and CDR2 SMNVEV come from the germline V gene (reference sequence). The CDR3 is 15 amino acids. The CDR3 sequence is CASSPYTTTAGYSTF. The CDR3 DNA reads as TGTGCCAGCAGTCCCTACACAACAACGGCAGGGTATTCCACCTTC.

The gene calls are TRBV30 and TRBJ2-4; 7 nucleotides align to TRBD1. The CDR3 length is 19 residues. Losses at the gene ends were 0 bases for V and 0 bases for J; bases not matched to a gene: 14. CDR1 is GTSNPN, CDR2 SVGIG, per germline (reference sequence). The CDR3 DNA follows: TGTGCCTGGAGTGTACTTCGACAGGGTAGTAATATAGCCAAAAACATTCAGTACTTC. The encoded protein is CAWSVLRQGSNIAKNIQYF.

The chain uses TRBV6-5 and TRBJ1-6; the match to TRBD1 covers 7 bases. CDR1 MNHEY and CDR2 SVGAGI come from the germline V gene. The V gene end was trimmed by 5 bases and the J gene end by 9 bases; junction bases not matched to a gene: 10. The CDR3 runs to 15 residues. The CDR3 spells CASSKTDRTASPLHF. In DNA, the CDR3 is TGTGCCAGCAGTAAAACGGACAGGACGGCTTCACCCCTCCACTTT.

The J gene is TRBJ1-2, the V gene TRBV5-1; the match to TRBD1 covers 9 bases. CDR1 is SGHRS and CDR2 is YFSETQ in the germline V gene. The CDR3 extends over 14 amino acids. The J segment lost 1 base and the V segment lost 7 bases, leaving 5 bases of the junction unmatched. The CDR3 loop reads CASRQGESNYGYTF. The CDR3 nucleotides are TGCGCCAGCCGACAGGGGGAGAGTAACTATGGCTACACCTTC.